This T cell receptor beta chain was retrieved from a study of blood T cell repertoires in COVID-19. Study summary: Whether acute or convalescent, the COVID-19 samples came from the United States, Italy and Spain. PBMCs, B-cell-depleted T cells, or T cells were the source of the cDNA or gDNA that made up the material.

The CDR3 has 13 residues. The germline V and J ends were trimmed by 1 base and 4 bases, with 7 bases remaining between them. Germline CDR1 SGHAT, CDR2 FQNNGV. In the source study's methods: The assay estimated nucleated cells by amplifying reference gene primers. Sequenced by immunoSEQ multiplex PCR; TCRdb stores in-frame clones only, minus some. The V and J calls and the clone size are those of that table, but D and trimming were determined from the DNA. Counted here are about 160,000 clones, 81% occurring once; the ten biggest clones make up around 10%. The chain has TRBV11-2 and TRBJ1-2; a weak D match, TRBD1 (6 bases). Sequenced input: peripheral blood. The sequence was obtained from a man aged 55 to 70 with active or convalescent COVID-19. CDR3 loop: CASSLGRGYGYTF. CDR3 coding DNA: TGTGCCAGCAGCTTAGGCAGGGGCTATGGCTACACCTTC. Filled out from reference TRBV11-2 and TRBJ1-2, the complete variable domain reads EAGVAQSPRYKIIEKRQSVAFWCNPISGHATLYWYQQILGQGPKLLIQFQNNGVVDDSQLPKDRFSAERLKGVDSTLKIQPAKLEDSAVYLCASSLGRGYGYTFGSGTRLTVV.